This T cell receptor (beta chain) was documented in a study of blood T cell repertoires in COVID-19. In the study overall: T cells, B-cell-depleted T cells, or PBMCs supplied cDNA or gDNA.

Clones were read by immunoSEQ multiplex PCR, and TCRdb kept only the in-frame ones, dropping some. The sample shows fewer than 400,000 clones, around nine tenths of them seen only once. The source material was PBMCs or T cells enriched from blood (not recorded which). This clonotype was obtained from a woman in her 30s who had been exposed to COVID-19.

The CDR3 nucleotides read TGCGCCAGCAGCCCTACAGGGATTTCCCCCTACGAGCAGTACTTC. Residues: CASSPTGISPYEQYF. The chain carries TRBV4-1 and TRBJ2-7, with a possible D match to TRBD1 (6 bases). Germline lookup yields CDR1 MGHRA and CDR2 YSYEKL. Trimming took 4 bases from V and 2 from J, leaving 15 bases between them. This CDR3 has 15 residues.